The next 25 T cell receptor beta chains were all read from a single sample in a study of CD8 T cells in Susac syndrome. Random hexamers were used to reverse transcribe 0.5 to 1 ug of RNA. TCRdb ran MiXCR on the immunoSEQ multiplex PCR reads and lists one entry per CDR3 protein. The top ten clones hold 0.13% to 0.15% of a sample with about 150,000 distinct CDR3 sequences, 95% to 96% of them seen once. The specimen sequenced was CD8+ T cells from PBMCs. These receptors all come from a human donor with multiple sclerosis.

CDR3 bases: TGTGCCAGCAGCTTCACGACAGGGACCAACTATGGCTACACCTTC. It specifies CASSFTTGTNYGYTF. The gene calls are TRBV7-9 and TRBJ1-2, with TRBD1 matching 7 bases. Per germline, CDR1 SEHNR and CDR2 FQNEAQ (reference sequence). This CDR3 has 15 residues. The V and J ends lost 3 bases and 2 bases, in that order; junction bases with no gene match: 6.

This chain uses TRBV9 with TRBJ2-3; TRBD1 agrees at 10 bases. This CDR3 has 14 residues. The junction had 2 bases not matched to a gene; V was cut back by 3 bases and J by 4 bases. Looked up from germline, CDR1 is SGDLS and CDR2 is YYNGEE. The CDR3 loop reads CASSGGTGADTQYF. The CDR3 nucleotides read TGTGCCAGCAGCGGGGGGACAGGGGCAGATACGCAGTATTTT.

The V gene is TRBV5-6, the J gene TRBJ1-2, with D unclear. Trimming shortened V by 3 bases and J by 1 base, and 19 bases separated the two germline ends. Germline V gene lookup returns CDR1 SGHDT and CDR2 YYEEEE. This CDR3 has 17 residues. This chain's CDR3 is CASSSTLTDSNNYGYTF. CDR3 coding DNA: TGTGCCAGCAGCTCTACCCTTACAGATTCTAATAACTATGGCTACACCTTC.

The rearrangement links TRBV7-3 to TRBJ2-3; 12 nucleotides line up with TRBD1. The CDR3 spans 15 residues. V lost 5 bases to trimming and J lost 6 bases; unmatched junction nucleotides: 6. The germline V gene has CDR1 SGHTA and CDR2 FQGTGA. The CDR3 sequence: CASSERGQGADTQYF. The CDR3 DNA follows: TGTGCCAGCAGCGAGAGGGGACAGGGGGCGGATACGCAGTATTTT.

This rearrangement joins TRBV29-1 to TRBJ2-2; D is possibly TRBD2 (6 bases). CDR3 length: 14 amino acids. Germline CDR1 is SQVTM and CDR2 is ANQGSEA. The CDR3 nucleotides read TGCAGTTGCGCACCCGGGAGTAGACCCGGGGAGCTGTTTTTT. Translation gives CSCAPGSRPGELFF.

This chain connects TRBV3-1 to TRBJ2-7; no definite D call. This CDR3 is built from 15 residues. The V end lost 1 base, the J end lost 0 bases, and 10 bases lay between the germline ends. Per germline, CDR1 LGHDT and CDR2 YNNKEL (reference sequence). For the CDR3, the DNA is TGTGCCAGCAGCCAAGTAGGGCAGACCTCCTACGAGCAGTACTTC. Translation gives CASSQVGQTSYEQYF.

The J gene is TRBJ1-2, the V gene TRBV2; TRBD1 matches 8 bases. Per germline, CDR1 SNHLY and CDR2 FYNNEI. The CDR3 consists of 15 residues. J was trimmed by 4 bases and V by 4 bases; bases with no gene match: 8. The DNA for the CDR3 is TGTGCCAGCAGTGCCAGTCCCGGGACAGGCTATGGCTACACCTTC. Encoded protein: CASSASPGTGYGYTF.

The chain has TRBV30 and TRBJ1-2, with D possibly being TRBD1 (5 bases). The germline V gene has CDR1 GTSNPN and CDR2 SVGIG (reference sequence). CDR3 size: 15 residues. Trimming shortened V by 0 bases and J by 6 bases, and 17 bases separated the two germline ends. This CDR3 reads CAWSVPGTETHGYTF. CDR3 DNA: TGTGCCTGGAGTGTACCCGGGACGGAGACCCATGGCTACACCTTC.

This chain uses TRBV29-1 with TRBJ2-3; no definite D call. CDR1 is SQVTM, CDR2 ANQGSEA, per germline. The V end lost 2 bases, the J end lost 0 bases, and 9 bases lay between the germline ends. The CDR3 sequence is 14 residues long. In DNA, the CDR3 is TGCAGCGTTGAACCGGGTGGCAGCACAGATACGCAGTATTTT. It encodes CSVEPGGSTDTQYF.

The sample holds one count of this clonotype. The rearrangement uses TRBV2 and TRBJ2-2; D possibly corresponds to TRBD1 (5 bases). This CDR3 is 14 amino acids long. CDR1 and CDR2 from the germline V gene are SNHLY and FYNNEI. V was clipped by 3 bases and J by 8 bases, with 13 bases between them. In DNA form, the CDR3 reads TGTGCCAGCAGTGATGGAGACAGTTGGGGGGAGCTGTTTTTT. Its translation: CASSDGDSWGELFF.

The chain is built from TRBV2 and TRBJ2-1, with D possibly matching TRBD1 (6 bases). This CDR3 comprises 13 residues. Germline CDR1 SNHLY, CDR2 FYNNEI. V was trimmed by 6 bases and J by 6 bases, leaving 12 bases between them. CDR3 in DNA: TGTGCCAGCAGCCTCACAGGGACCAATGAGCAGTTCTTC. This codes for CASSLTGTNEQFF.

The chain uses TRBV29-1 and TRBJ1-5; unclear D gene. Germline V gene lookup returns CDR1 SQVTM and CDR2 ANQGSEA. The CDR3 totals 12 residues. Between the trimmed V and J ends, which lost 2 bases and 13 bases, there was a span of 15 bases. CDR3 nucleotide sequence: TGCAGCGTTGAAAAGTCCCGGCCCTATCAGCATTTT. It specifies CSVEKSRPYQHF.

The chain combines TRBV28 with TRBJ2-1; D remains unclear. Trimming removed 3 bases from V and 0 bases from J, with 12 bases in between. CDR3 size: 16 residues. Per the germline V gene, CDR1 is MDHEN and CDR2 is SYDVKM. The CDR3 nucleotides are TGTGCCAGCAGTTTTGGCACGTCAAGCTCCTACAATGAGCAGTTCTTC. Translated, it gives CASSFGTSSSYNEQFF.

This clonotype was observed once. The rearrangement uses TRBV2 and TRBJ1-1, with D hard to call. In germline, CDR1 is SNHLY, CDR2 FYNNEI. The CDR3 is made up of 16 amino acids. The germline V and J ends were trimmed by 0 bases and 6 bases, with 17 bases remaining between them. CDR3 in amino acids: CASSEALDRGSAEAFF. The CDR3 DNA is TGTGCCAGCAGTGAAGCGCTTGATCGAGGGTCCGCTGAAGCTTTCTTT.

The CDR3 protein is CSARDNRGARWGYTF. For the CDR3, the DNA is TGCAGTGCTAGAGATAACAGGGGGGCGAGGTGGGGCTACACCTTC. This chain links TRBV20-1 with TRBJ1-2, with 8 bases matching TRBD1. The CDR3 is 15 amino acids. Germline trimming cut 0 bases from V and 8 bases from J; bases unmatched to any gene: 11. Looked up from germline, CDR1 is DFQATT and CDR2 is SNEGSKA (reference sequence).

Written as DNA, the CDR3 is TGCAGTGCTAGAGAGCAGGGGATTGGCACAGATACGCAGTATTTT. It translates to CSAREQGIGTDTQYF. The chain joins TRBV20-1 to TRBJ2-3, with D possibly matching TRBD1 (6 bases). The V and J ends lost 0 bases and 1 base respectively, with 11 bases between them. The CDR3 length is 15 residues. The V gene's germline CDR1 is DFQATT and CDR2 SNEGSKA (reference sequence).

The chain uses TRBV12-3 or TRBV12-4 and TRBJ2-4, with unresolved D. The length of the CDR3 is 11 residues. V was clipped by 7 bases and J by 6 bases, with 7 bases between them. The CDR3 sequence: CASTHGNIQYF. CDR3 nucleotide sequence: TGTGCCAGCACCCACGGAAACATTCAGTACTTC.

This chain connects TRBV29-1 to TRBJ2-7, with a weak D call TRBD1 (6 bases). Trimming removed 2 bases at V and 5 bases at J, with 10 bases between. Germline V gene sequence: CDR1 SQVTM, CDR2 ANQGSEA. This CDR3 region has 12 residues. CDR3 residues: CSVERQDHEQYF. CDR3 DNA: TGCAGCGTTGAACGACAGGACCACGAGCAGTACTTC.

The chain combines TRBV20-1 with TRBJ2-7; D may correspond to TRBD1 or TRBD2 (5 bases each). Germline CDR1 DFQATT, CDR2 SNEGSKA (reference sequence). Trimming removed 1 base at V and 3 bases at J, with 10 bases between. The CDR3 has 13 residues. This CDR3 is CSARGDPYYEQYV. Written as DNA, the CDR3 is TGCAGTGCTAGAGGGGACCCCTACTACGAGCAGTACGTC.

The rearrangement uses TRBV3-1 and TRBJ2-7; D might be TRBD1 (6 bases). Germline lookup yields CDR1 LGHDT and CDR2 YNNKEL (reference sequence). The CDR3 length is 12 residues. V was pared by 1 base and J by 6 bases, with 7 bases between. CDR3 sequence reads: CASSQGRGEQYF. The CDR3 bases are TGTGCCAGCAGCCAAGGCAGGGGCGAGCAGTACTTC.

CDR3 coding DNA: TGTGCCAGCAGCTATTTACAGGGGTCACCTGATACGCAGTATTTT. This gives the protein CASSYLQGSPDTQYF. The rearrangement links TRBV11-2 to TRBJ2-3; 7 nucleotides match TRBD1. Germline V lookup: CDR1 SGHAT, CDR2 FQNNGV. The CDR3 length is 15 residues. V trimming: 4 bases; J trimming: 6 bases; junction bases outside the gene matches: 10. The full variable domain, in which reference TRBV11-2 and TRBJ2-3 provide the parts outside the CDR3, is EAGVAQSPRYKIIEKRQSVAFWCNPISGHATLYWYQQILGQGPKLLIQFQNNGVVDDSQLPKDRFSAERLKGVDSTLKIQPAKLEDSAVYLCASSYLQGSPDTQYFGPGTRLTVL.

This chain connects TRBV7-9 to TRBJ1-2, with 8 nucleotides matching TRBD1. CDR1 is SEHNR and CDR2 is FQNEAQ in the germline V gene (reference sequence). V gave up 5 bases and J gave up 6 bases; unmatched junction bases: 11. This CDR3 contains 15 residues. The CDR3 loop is CASSLRGRGQDGYTF. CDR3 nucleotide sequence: TGTGCCAGCAGCCTCCGCGGCAGGGGGCAGGATGGCTACACCTTC.

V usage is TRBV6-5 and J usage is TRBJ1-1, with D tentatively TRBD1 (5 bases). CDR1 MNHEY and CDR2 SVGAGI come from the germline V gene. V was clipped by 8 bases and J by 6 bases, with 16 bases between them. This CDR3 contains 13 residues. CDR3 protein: CASGTTHFSEAFF. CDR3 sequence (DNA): TGTGCCAGCGGGACGACACATTTTTCTGAAGCTTTCTTT.

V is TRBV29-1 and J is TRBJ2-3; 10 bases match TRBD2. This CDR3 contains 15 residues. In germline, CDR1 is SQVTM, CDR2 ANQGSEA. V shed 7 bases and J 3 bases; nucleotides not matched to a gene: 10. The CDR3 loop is CSAGSLSGGTDTQYF. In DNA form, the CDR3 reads TGCAGCGCCGGATCCCTTAGCGGGGGGACAGATACGCAGTATTTT.

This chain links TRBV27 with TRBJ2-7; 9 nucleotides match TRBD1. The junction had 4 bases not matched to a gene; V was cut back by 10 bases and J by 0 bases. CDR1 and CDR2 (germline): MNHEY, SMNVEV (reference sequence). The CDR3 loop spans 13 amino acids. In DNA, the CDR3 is TGTGCCATCGGGACAGGGCCCTCCTACGAGCAGTACTTC. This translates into CAIGTGPSYEQYF.